The 8 T cell receptor beta chains in this list originate from one sample, sequenced in a study of beta chain features in type 1 diabetes. Study findings and constraints: Researchers report that Type 1 diabetes patients had moderately but significantly shorter TCRB CDR3s across all four CD4+ subsets.

Their antigens remain unidentified. Sequencing targeted expressed TCRB transcripts, as all isolated RNA had been reverse transcribed. Repertoires were generated with immunoSEQ multiplex PCR, while TCRdb's copy carries only in-frame clones and drops some. The sample has about 150,000 clones, roughly 8% seen once. The sequenced sample consisted of central memory CD4+ T cells from blood. The receptors shown here come from a woman aged 40 to 50 with type 1 diabetes.

The chain joins TRBV4-1 to TRBJ1-5; 7 positions agree with TRBD1. The CDR3 runs 14 residues. Unmatched junction bases numbered 6, after V lost 4 bases and J lost 6 bases. Germline CDR1 is MGHRA and CDR2 is YSYEKL. CDR3 amino acids: CASSRSGGGQPQHF. CDR3 DNA: TGCGCCAGCAGCCGGTCAGGGGGAGGTCAGCCCCAGCATTTT.

This clone has more than one count but fewer than ten. The CDR3 nucleotides are TGTGCCAGCGATACGTTAGGGAGAGAGACCCAGTACTTC. Translated, it gives CASDTLGRETQYF. The V call is TRBV2, the J call TRBJ2-5; tentative D call: TRBD2 (5 bases). CDR1 is SNHLY and CDR2 is FYNNEI in the germline V gene. V lost 8 bases and J 4 bases, leaving 14 bases between the germline ends. The CDR3 has 13 amino acids. Supplemented by reference TRBV2 and TRBJ2-5, the full variable domain reads EPEVTQTPSHQVTQMGQEVILRCVPISNHLYFYWYRQILGQKVEFLVSFYNNEISEKSEIFDDQFSVERPDGSNFTLKIRSTKLEDSAMYFCASDTLGRETQYFGPGTRLLVL.

J is TRBJ2-5 and V is TRBV9, with 15 bases that match TRBD2. Looked up from germline, CDR1 is SGDLS and CDR2 is YYNGEE. The CDR3 length is 15 residues. Trimming removed 0 bases from V and 9 bases from J; junction bases left unmatched: 3. The CDR3 nucleotides are TGTGCCAGCAGCGTAGTAGGACTAGCGGGGGGGGCCCAGTACTTC. This translates into CASSVVGLAGGAQYF. The variable domain in full, completed from reference TRBV9 and TRBJ2-5, reads DSGVTQTPKHLITATGQRVTLRCSPRSGDLSVYWYQQSLDQGLQFLIQYYNGEERAKGNILERFSAQQFPDLHSELNLSSLELGDSALYFCASSVVGLAGGAQYFGPGTRLLVL.

This clone was seen only a few times. The chain is built from TRBV7-2 and TRBJ1-6; 7 bases are shared with TRBD1. Germline V lookup: CDR1 SGHTA, CDR2 FQGNSA. The junction had 3 bases not matched to a gene; V was cut back by 1 base and J by 6 bases. CDR3 length: 15 residues. The CDR3 DNA reads as TGTGCCAGCAGCTTAGGTCAGGGGGGTAATTCACCCCTCCACTTT. Protein product: CASSLGQGGNSPLHF. The variable domain in full, completed from reference TRBV7-2 and TRBJ1-6, reads GAGVSQSPSNKVTEKGKDVELRCDPISGHTALYWYRQSLGQGLEFLIYFQGNSAPDKSGLPSDRFSAERTGGSVSTLTIQRTQQEDSAVYLCASSLGQGGNSPLHFGNGTRLTVT.

The rearrangement links TRBV9 to TRBJ1-3; a weak D match, TRBD1 (5 bases). Germline V gene data show CDR1 as SGDLS and CDR2 as YYNGEE. Deletions cut 3 bases from V and 3 bases from J, with 16 bases between. The CDR3 length is 16 residues. In DNA form, the CDR3 reads TGTGCCAGCAGCGAAGGGACGGGAGGGTTTGGAAACACCATATATTTT. This encodes CASSEGTGGFGNTIYF.

This clone has a handful of counts. V and J are TRBV5-1 and TRBJ2-3; 8 bases map to TRBD1. The CDR3 is made up of 14 amino acids. Germline V gives CDR1 SGHRS, CDR2 YFSETQ. V shed 4 bases, J shed 3 bases, and the junction held 4 bases outside the gene matches. This CDR3 is CASSGGQETDTQYF. The CDR3 DNA reads as TGCGCCAGCAGCGGGGGACAGGAAACAGATACGCAGTATTTT.

The J gene is TRBJ2-1, the V gene TRBV4-1; tentatively, D is TRBD1 (6 bases). This CDR3 contains 13 residues. Germline loops: CDR1 MGHRA, CDR2 YSYEKL. Trimming removed 3 bases from V and 9 bases from J, with 12 bases in between. The DNA of the CDR3 is TGCGCCAGCAGCCAGCACAGGGAACGTGAGCAGTTCTTC. Its translation: CASSQHREREQFF.

This clone was found a few times. The chain uses TRBV28 and TRBJ2-5; TRBD2 is a possible D gene (5 bases). Germline values: CDR1 MDHEN, CDR2 SYDVKM. The CDR3 runs to 15 residues. Between the trimmed V and J ends, which lost 6 bases and 3 bases, there was a span of 17 bases. CDR3 protein: CASSPGFGKEETQYF. CDR3 nucleotide sequence: TGTGCCAGCAGCCCAGGTTTCGGGAAAGAAGAGACCCAGTACTTC.